The next 29 T cell receptor beta chains were all read from a single sample in a study of blood T cell repertoires in COVID-19 (dated by TCRdb to 2020 to 2022). The library was generated by the immunoSEQ multiplex PCR assay. Drawn from immuneACCESS, this table holds only the in-frame rearrangements with V and J called that TCRdb kept. Clones are partly lost; checked studies trace under half to an unresolved V gene and leave the rest unexplained. The sample table lists fewer than 70,000 clones, approximately 89% of them with a count of one. The ten largest clones add up to 5.5% to 8.5% of the sample. Sequenced input: peripheral blood. Every receptor here comes from a man in his sixties with active or convalescent COVID-19.

This clone was found once. V is TRBV6-6 and J is TRBJ1-5; tentatively, D is TRBD1 (5 bases). The CDR3 loop spans 16 amino acids. Germline V lookup: CDR1 MNHNY, CDR2 SVGAGI (reference sequence). V lost 0 bases to trimming and J lost 4 bases, with 13 bases between them. CDR3 in DNA: TGTGCCAGCAGTTACTCGCAGGGAGGTTTAAATCAGCCCCAGCATTTT. This gives the protein CASSYSQGGLNQPQHF.

This rearrangement joins TRBV18 to TRBJ1-4, with 8 nucleotides matching TRBD1. This CDR3 region has 15 residues. Germline CDR1 is KGHSH and CDR2 is LQKENI. V gave up 3 bases and J gave up 7 bases; unmatched junction bases: 7. Here the CDR3 DNA reads TGTGCCAGCTCACCGTCCGGACAGGGCCTTGAAAAACTGTTTTTT. It codes for CASSPSGQGLEKLFF.

The chain is built from TRBV7-2 and TRBJ1-1, with a tentative D call TRBD1 (6 bases). Trimming left V 2 bases short and J 0 bases short, with 7 bases between. The V gene's germline CDR1 is SGHTA and CDR2 FQGNSA. This CDR3 region has 14 residues. The CDR3 loop reads CASSLQGLNTEAFF. Written as DNA, the CDR3 is TGTGCCAGCAGCTTACAGGGGTTGAACACTGAAGCTTTCTTT. The full variable domain, in which reference TRBV7-2 and TRBJ1-1 provide the parts outside the CDR3, is GAGVSQSPSNKVTEKGKDVELRCDPISGHTALYWYRQSLGQGLEFLIYFQGNSAPDKSGLPSDRFSAERTGGSVSTLTIQRTQQEDSAVYLCASSLQGLNTEAFFGQGTRLTVV.

V usage is TRBV11-2 and J usage is TRBJ1-1; possibly TRBD1 for D (6 bases). Germline V lookup: CDR1 SGHAT, CDR2 FQNNGV. CDR3 length: 16 residues. V gave up 1 base and J gave up 6 bases, with 18 bases separating them. The CDR3: CASSLALRAGDPEAFF. In nucleotides, the CDR3 is TGTGCCAGCAGCTTAGCCCTCCGGGCAGGGGACCCTGAAGCTTTCTTT.

The chain carries TRBV5-1 and TRBJ1-4, with 9 positions matching TRBD1. Trimming removed 4 bases from V and 7 bases from J; junction bases left unmatched: 2. CDR1 is SGHRS, CDR2 YFSETQ, per germline. The CDR3 contains 13 residues. The CDR3 loop is CASSKDRGEKLFF. The CDR3 nucleotides read TGCGCCAGCAGCAAGGACAGGGGTGAAAAACTGTTTTTT.

The rearrangement links TRBV2 to TRBJ2-7; 7 bases align to TRBD2. V shed 8 bases and J 5 bases; nucleotides not matched to a gene: 12. The CDR3 spans 14 residues. Per the germline V gene, CDR1 is SNHLY and CDR2 is FYNNEI. CDR3 DNA: TGTGCCAGCGGAGCCGGGACTACTCCCCACGAGCAGTACTTC. Translation: CASGAGTTPHEQYF. The variable domain in full, completed from reference TRBV2 and TRBJ2-7, reads EPEVTQTPSHQVTQMGQEVILRCVPISNHLYFYWYRQILGQKVEFLVSFYNNEISEKSEIFDDQFSVERPDGSNFTLKIRSTKLEDSAMYFCASGAGTTPHEQYFGPGTRLTVT.

CDR3 sequence: CASSPDRGANEKLFF. For the CDR3, the DNA is TGTGCCAGCAGCCCCGACAGGGGTGCTAATGAAAAACTGTTTTTT. This sequence joins TRBV7-9 and TRBJ1-4; 8 bases are a match to TRBD1. Germline V gene lookup returns CDR1 SEHNR and CDR2 FQNEAQ (reference sequence). The CDR3 covers 15 residues. Trimming removed 5 bases from V and 3 bases from J; junction bases left unmatched: 5.

CDR3 nucleotide sequence: TGTGCCAGCAGCTTCGGGGGGACAATCTCTGGAAACACCATATATTTT. Protein sequence: CASSFGGTISGNTIYF. The chain links TRBV9 to TRBJ1-3; tentative D call: TRBD1 (6 bases). Between the trimmed V and J ends, which lost 4 bases and 0 bases, there was a span of 14 bases. CDR1 and CDR2 (germline): SGDLS, YYNGEE. The CDR3 covers 16 residues. The full variable domain, its missing parts supplied by reference TRBV9 and TRBJ1-3, is DSGVTQTPKHLITATGQRVTLRCSPRSGDLSVYWYQQSLDQGLQFLIQYYNGEERAKGNILERFSAQQFPDLHSELNLSSLELGDSALYFCASSFGGTISGNTIYFGEGSWLTVV.

The chain combines TRBV2 with TRBJ1-6, with TRBD1 identical over 11 bases. V lost 7 bases, J lost 8 bases, and 4 bases stayed unmatched. CDR3 size: 14 residues. Germline CDR1 and CDR2: SNHLY and FYNNEI. The CDR3 DNA reads as TGTGCCAGCAAAGCGGGACAGGGGGATTCACCCCTCCACTTT. Its translation is CASKAGQGDSPLHF.

The chain is built from TRBV18 and TRBJ2-5; unclear D gene. CDR3 length: 14 residues. Germline lookup yields CDR1 KGHSH and CDR2 LQKENI. Trimming removed 0 bases from V and 2 bases from J, with 7 bases in between. The CDR3 sequence is CASSPPSLQETQYF. The CDR3 DNA reads as TGTGCCAGCTCACCACCGAGCTTACAAGAGACCCAGTACTTC.

The V gene is TRBV11-2, the J gene TRBJ2-7; 10 positions match TRBD2. Per germline, CDR1 SGHAT and CDR2 FQNNGV. Germline trimming cut 1 base from V and 7 bases from J; bases unmatched to any gene: 13. The CDR3 consists of 17 residues. Written as DNA, the CDR3 is TGTGCCAGCAGCTTAGGGCCCGGCGCTAGCGGGGGCAAGGAGCAGTACTTC. Translating gives CASSLGPGASGGKEQYF. Supplemented by reference TRBV11-2 and TRBJ2-7, the full variable domain reads EAGVAQSPRYKIIEKRQSVAFWCNPISGHATLYWYQQILGQGPKLLIQFQNNGVVDDSQLPKDRFSAERLKGVDSTLKIQPAKLEDSAVYLCASSLGPGASGGKEQYFGPGTRLTVT.

The chain couples TRBV2 to TRBJ2-2; TRBD1 aligns across 7 bases. With 6 bases clipped from V and 0 bases from J, the junction kept 4 bases outside the gene matches. Germline-derived CDR1 and CDR2 are SNHLY and FYNNEI. The CDR3 spans 15 residues. The CDR3 protein is CASRSGTANTGELFF. The DNA of the CDR3 is TGTGCCAGCAGGTCCGGGACAGCGAACACCGGGGAGCTGTTTTTT.

The rearrangement links TRBV4-3 to TRBJ1-4; a weak D match, TRBD1 (6 bases). The germline CDR1 and CDR2 sequences are LGHNA and YSLEER. The CDR3 covers 14 residues. Trimming left V 0 bases short and J 5 bases short, with 7 bases between. The CDR3 protein is CASSQEDSNEKLFF. CDR3 DNA sequence: TGCGCCAGCAGCCAAGAGGACAGCAATGAAAAACTGTTTTTT.

This chain uses TRBV7-9 with TRBJ2-1; 15 nucleotides align to TRBD2. The V segment lost 3 bases and the J segment 9 bases; nucleotides outside the gene matches: 6. Per germline, CDR1 SEHNR and CDR2 FQNEAQ (reference sequence). This CDR3 spans 16 amino acids. The CDR3 loop is CASSFGLAGGLGEQFF. CDR3 in DNA: TGTGCCAGCAGCTTCGGACTAGCGGGAGGGCTTGGTGAGCAGTTCTTC.

V gene TRBV7-2 combines with J gene TRBJ2-7; 10 bases map to TRBD2. This CDR3 has 15 residues. The V gene's germline CDR1 is SGHTA and CDR2 FQGNSA. With 3 bases clipped from V and 5 bases from J, the junction kept 7 bases outside the gene matches. This chain's CDR3 is CASSFLAGGRNEQYF. CDR3 nucleotides: TGTGCCAGCAGCTTTTTAGCGGGAGGTCGGAACGAGCAGTACTTC.

The chain joins TRBV3-1 (or the pseudogene TRBV3-2) to TRBJ1-5; unclear D gene. Germline V gene data show CDR1 as LGHDT and CDR2 as YNNKEL (reference sequence). The CDR3 has 13 amino acids. V was shortened by 1 base and J by 9 bases, with 10 bases between the two germline ends. CDR3 residues: CASSQGGFPPQHF. CDR3 in DNA: TGTGCCAGCAGCCAAGGAGGGTTCCCGCCCCAGCATTTT.

This sequence joins TRBV18 and TRBJ2-5; 8 nucleotides line up with TRBD1. CDR1 and CDR2 (germline): KGHSH, LQKENI. There are 14 residues in the CDR3. The V segment lost 3 bases and the J segment 5 bases; nucleotides outside the gene matches: 5. The CDR3 sequence is CASSPGQGGETQYF. As DNA, the CDR3 is TGTGCCAGCTCACCCGGACAGGGTGGGGAGACCCAGTACTTC.

The chain couples TRBV20-1 to TRBJ2-5, with D perhaps matching TRBD1 (6 bases). CDR1 and CDR2 (germline): DFQATT, SNEGSKA (reference sequence). V was shortened by 2 bases and J by 9 bases, with 10 bases between the two germline ends. The CDR3 is 11 residues long. The CDR3 DNA reads TGCAGTGCTAGATACACAGGGCCCCAGTACTTC. Its translation: CSARYTGPQYF.

This clone was recorded only once. The chain is built from TRBV5-5 and TRBJ1-3; 9 nucleotides align to TRBD1. This CDR3 has 19 amino acids. Germline V CDR1 and CDR2: SGHKS, YYEKEE (reference sequence). The V gene end was trimmed by 2 bases and the J gene end by 0 bases; junction bases not matched to a gene: 12. The CDR3 nucleotides are TGTGCCAGCAGCTTATCACCGGGACAGGGTTCCTTCTCTGGAAACACCATATATTTT. Encoded protein: CASSLSPGQGSFSGNTIYF.

This rearrangement joins TRBV30 to TRBJ1-5, with D possibly matching TRBD1 (5 bases). The CDR3 is made up of 16 amino acids. V lost 2 bases, J lost 0 bases, and 14 bases lay in between. CDR1 is GTSNPN and CDR2 is SVGIG in the germline V gene (reference sequence). CDR3 in amino acids: CAWSRKETVSNQPQHF. The DNA of the CDR3 is TGTGCCTGGAGTCGTAAAGAGACAGTTAGCAATCAGCCCCAGCATTTT.

The rearrangement links TRBV19 to TRBJ1-1; D is possibly TRBD1 (6 bases). The V and J ends lost 4 bases and 5 bases respectively, with 14 bases between them. Per the germline V gene, CDR1 is LNHDA and CDR2 is SQIVND (reference sequence). This CDR3 is built from 14 residues. CDR3 nucleotide sequence: TGTGCCAGTAGTAGAGGGGGGGCCCGAACTGAAGCTTTCTTT. Its protein is CASSRGGARTEAFF.

The chain links TRBV7-2 to TRBJ1-3, with unresolved D. The CDR3 spans 15 residues. The V gene lost 6 bases and the J gene lost 0 bases, with 12 bases spanning the gap. The germline CDR1 and CDR2 sequences are SGHTA and FQGNSA. The DNA of the CDR3 is TGTGCCAGCAGTAAAGCCGCAGGCTCTGGAAACACCATATATTTT. It encodes CASSKAAGSGNTIYF.

DNA for the CDR3: TGTGCCAGCAGCTCGGGACAGGGGTCCCTAGGTGAGCAGTTCTTC. This codes for CASSSGQGSLGEQFF. This chain joins TRBV2 and TRBJ2-1, with TRBD1 identical over 10 bases. The trim removed 6 bases at V and 9 bases at J, leaving 11 bases unmatched. The germline V gene has CDR1 SNHLY and CDR2 FYNNEI. CDR3 length equals 15 residues.

The chain uses TRBV29-1 and TRBJ1-2; 9 bases agree with TRBD1. The CDR3 is 13 amino acids. V trimming: 5 bases; J trimming: 8 bases; junction bases outside the gene matches: 9. Germline values: CDR1 SQVTM, CDR2 ANQGSEA. The CDR3 nucleotides read TGCAGCGTTAGAGGACAGGGGAATTGGGGCTACACCTTC. It encodes CSVRGQGNWGYTF.

J is TRBJ2-3 and V is TRBV27; TRBD2 aligns across 9 bases. Germline loops: CDR1 MNHEY, CDR2 SMNVEV (reference sequence). The CDR3 contains 16 residues. J lost 2 bases, V lost 1 base, and 4 bases had no gene match. CDR3 in amino acids: CASSLFPSGVTDTQYF. The CDR3 region has the DNA TGTGCCAGCAGTTTATTTCCTAGCGGGGTCACAGATACGCAGTATTTT.

V is TRBV6-5 and J is TRBJ1-1, with 9 nucleotides matching TRBD1. Per germline, CDR1 MNHEY and CDR2 SVGAGI. This CDR3 region has 14 residues. The junction had 6 bases not matched to a gene; V was cut back by 5 bases and J by 5 bases. In DNA, the CDR3 is TGTGCCAGCAGTATACAGGGGGCCCTTACTGAAGCTTTCTTT. Translating it yields CASSIQGALTEAFF.

The chain uses TRBV7-2 and TRBJ2-1, with D maybe TRBD2 (6 bases). Per the germline V gene, CDR1 is SGHTA and CDR2 is FQGNSA. CDR3 length: 16 amino acids. V lost 2 bases and J lost 3, with 14 bases in between. CDR3 bases: TGTGCCAGCAGCTTATTTGGCGGGGCCCGCTACAATGAGCAGTTCTTC. This codes for CASSLFGGARYNEQFF.

The chain uses TRBV5-1 and TRBJ2-5; 11 nucleotides line up with TRBD2. The CDR3 has 17 amino acids. CDR1 and CDR2 (germline): SGHRS, YFSETQ. Trimming at V came to 0 bases and at J to 2 bases, leaving 6 bases not matched to a gene. The CDR3 protein is CASSLAGTSGLQETQYF. CDR3 bases: TGCGCCAGCAGCTTGGCCGGGACTAGCGGTCTTCAAGAGACCCAGTACTTC.

The V and J genes are TRBV5-1 and TRBJ1-2; tentative D call: TRBD1 (6 bases). Per germline, CDR1 SGHRS and CDR2 YFSETQ. V lost 3 bases and J 6 bases, leaving 30 bases between the germline ends. CDR3 length equals 19 residues. Written as DNA, the CDR3 is TGCGCCAGCAGCTATACGATAGGACCCCTTCGGGACAAGAGCGATGGCTACACCTTC. Protein product: CASSYTIGPLRDKSDGYTF. The whole variable domain, filled in from reference TRBV5-1 and TRBJ1-2, reads KAGVTQTPRYLIKTRGQQVTLSCSPISGHRSVSWYQQTPGQGLQFLFEYFSETQRNKGNFPGRFSGRQFSNSRSEMNVSTLELGDSALYLCASSYTIGPLRDKSDGYTFGSGTRLTVV.